Sequencing of this TCR beta chain was carried out in a study of T-cell reconstitution after alpha-beta-depleted transplantation in children. Study observations and caveats: T-cell counts and diversity at one year post-transplant came mainly from newly produced T cells.

Unique molecular identifiers featured in how the TCRbeta library was prepared. MiXCR was run by TCRdb on the PCR reads, yielding one entry per CDR3 protein. Altogether fewer than 350,000 distinct CDR3 sequences are present, nearly 8% being singletons, with the ten largest covering approximately 8.6%. This clonotype was seen ten or more times. Its antigen remains unidentified. The TCR was taken from a female patient aged 2-15 years who had a stem cell transplant for Fanconi anemia, so the T cells may come from the graft donor. Material: peripheral blood, obtained 360 days after TCRalphabeta/CD19-depleted stem cell transplant.

CDR3 nucleotide sequence: TGCAGCGTTGACCTCTACCGGGAGGGTGCGCAGTATTTT. Translating gives CSVDLYREGAQYF. The chain employs TRBV29-1 and TRBJ2-3; 8 bases align to TRBD2. The V and J ends lost 3 bases and 10 bases, in that order; junction bases with no gene match: 9. The V gene's germline CDR1 is SQVTM and CDR2 ANQGSEA. CDR3 length: 13 amino acids.